This T cell receptor (beta chain) was obtained from a study of blood T cell repertoires in COVID-19. Measured with immunoSEQ multiplex PCR; TCRdb has only the in-frame clones, and not every one. Of about 130,000 clones in the sample, around 76% were seen once. Per the germline V gene, CDR1 is GTSNPN and CDR2 is SVGIG (reference sequence). The V and J ends lost 2 bases and 0 bases respectively, with 25 bases between them. The CDR3 consists of 20 residues. The chain uses TRBV30 and TRBJ1-4; D is ambiguous. This receptor was obtained from a human donor in a cohort sampled during active COVID-19. Source material: peripheral blood. The DNA for the CDR3 is TGTGCCTGGAGTCGATCAGGATCAGGCGGGTTCGTCTCAACTAATGAAAAACTGTTTTTT. Translation gives CAWSRSGSGGFVSTNEKLFF. The entire variable domain, with the rest obtained from reference TRBV30 and TRBJ1-4, is as follows: SQTIHQWPATLVQPVGSPLSLECTVEGTSNPNLYWYRQAAGRGLQLLFYSVGIGQISSEVPQNLSASRPQDRQFILSSKKLLLSDSGFYLCAWSRSGSGGFVSTNEKLFFGSGTQLSVL.